This paragraph reports one TCR beta chain. This record comes from a study of T cell responses to AZD1222 COVID-19 vaccine. Trimming took off 0 bases at V and 3 bases at J, with 11 bases between the two ends. The V gene's germline CDR1 is LGHNA and CDR2 YSLEER. The CDR3 covers 16 residues. Generated by immunoSEQ multiplex PCR, the TCRdb table keeps only in-frame clones and is missing some. This sample carries under 70,000 clones, roughly 80% of them seen once, and the ten largest clones take around 20%. The chain carries TRBV4-3 and TRBJ1-4; perhaps TRBD1 as D (5 bases). The source of this sequence is an adult in good health. Source: peripheral blood, taken on day 0 of AZD1222 vaccination. DNA for the CDR3: TGCGCCAGCAGCCAAGATCGGGACGGGTCTAATGAAAAACTGTTTTTT. Protein product: CASSQDRDGSNEKLFF.